The 32 T cell receptor beta chains presented below share a single source sample, sequenced in a study of beta chain features in type 1 diabetes. Study-wide results and limits: Type 1 diabetes patients had TCRB CDR3s that were shorter (moderately but significantly so) in all four CD4+ subsets.

Their antigen targets remain unknown. Reverse transcribing all isolated RNA meant expressed TCRB transcripts were sequenced. Assay used: immunoSEQ multiplex PCR; TCRdb lists only in-frame clones, some missing. The table lists about 660,000 clones, around 15% of them singletons. Sequenced sample: naive CD4+ T cells from blood. These receptors came from a man aged 18 to 30 with type 1 diabetes.

This clone was observed a handful of times. This sequence joins TRBV29-1 and TRBJ2-5; D call uncertain. Germline lookup yields CDR1 SQVTM and CDR2 ANQGSEA. The CDR3 totals 12 residues. With 1 base removed from V and 10 bases from J, the gap between germline ends came to 13 bases. The CDR3: CSVEGPGFDQYF. DNA of the CDR3: TGCAGCGTTGAAGGTCCGGGTTTCGACCAGTACTTC.

V and J are TRBV30 and TRBJ1-1; no definite D call. The germline V gene encodes CDR1 GTSNPN and CDR2 SVGIG (reference sequence). The CDR3 extends over 11 amino acids. The V end was cut by 1 base, the J end by 10 bases, with 10 bases between. The DNA of the CDR3 is TGTGCCTGGAGTGCGACCCCAACAGCTTTCTTT. It is translated as CAWSATPTAFF.

This clone was counted a few times. The genes are TRBV4-3 and TRBJ1-2; D is ambiguous. The CDR3 is made up of 17 amino acids. Trimming stripped 0 bases from V and 4 bases from J, with 18 bases between. CDR1 is LGHNA and CDR2 is YSLEER in the germline V gene. Here the CDR3 DNA reads TGCGCCAGCAGCCAAGATTTAGGGAGAGAGGTCCTCTATGGCTACACCTTC. This codes for CASSQDLGREVLYGYTF.

This clone was seen only a few times. This sequence joins TRBV18 and TRBJ2-3; 7 nucleotides match TRBD2. Trimming took 3 bases from V and 2 from J; bases not matched to a gene: 5. The CDR3 has 15 amino acids. Germline V lookup: CDR1 KGHSH, CDR2 LQKENI. CDR3 coding DNA: TGTGCCAGCTCACCCCCGGGACTACTCACAGATACGCAGTATTTT. Translation gives CASSPPGLLTDTQYF.

There are a few counts of this clone. The chain employs TRBV30 and TRBJ1-3; 7 bases fit TRBD1. The V gene end was trimmed by 2 bases and the J gene end by 2 bases; junction bases not matched to a gene: 6. Germline CDR1 is GTSNPN and CDR2 is SVGIG (reference sequence). CDR3 length: 15 amino acids. CDR3 in DNA: TGTGCCTGGAGTCGACAGGGAACGGCTGGAAACACCATATATTTT. Its translation is CAWSRQGTAGNTIYF.

The genes are TRBV4-1 and TRBJ1-1; D is unresolved. With 4 bases removed from V and 1 base from J, the gap between germline ends came to 13 bases. The CDR3 runs to 15 residues. Germline loops: CDR1 MGHRA, CDR2 YSYEKL. The CDR3, as DNA: TGCGCCAGCAGCCTAGTCCGGGCGGGGAACACTGAAGCTTTCTTT. This codes for CASSLVRAGNTEAFF.

This clone has just a few counts. V usage is TRBV6-1 and J usage is TRBJ1-5; 9 nucleotides line up with TRBD1. V shed 6 bases and J 6 bases; nucleotides not matched to a gene: 9. The CDR3 is 15 residues long. Per the germline V gene, CDR1 is MNHNS and CDR2 is SASEGT. This CDR3 reads CASRKGVQGAQPQHF. CDR3 bases: TGTGCCAGCAGGAAAGGAGTACAGGGGGCTCAGCCCCAGCATTTT.

The rearrangement joins TRBV15 to TRBJ2-3; D may be TRBD2 (6 bases). This CDR3 is built from 16 residues. Looked up from germline, CDR1 is LNHNV and CDR2 is YYDKDF (reference sequence). The V end was cut by 0 bases, the J end by 2 bases, with 12 bases between. The CDR3 DNA follows: TGTGCCACCAGCAGAGATTTTACGGGACTCACAGATACGCAGTATTTT. Translated: CATSRDFTGLTDTQYF.

J is TRBJ2-6 and V is TRBV7-3; D possibly matches TRBD1 or TRBD2 (5 bases each). V was shortened by 2 bases and J by 2 bases, with 22 bases between the two germline ends. CDR1 and CDR2 (germline): SGHTA, FQGTGA. The length of the CDR3 is 20 residues. The CDR3 DNA follows: TGTGCCAGCAGCTTACCGGCCGGGGCCAATCCCCAACCTGGGGCCAACGTCCTGACTTTC. Residues: CASSLPAGANPQPGANVLTF.

In the case of this clone: Other DNA sequences in this sample translate to the same CDR3. V is TRBV18 and J is TRBJ2-3, with D hard to call. This CDR3 contains 13 residues. CDR1 and CDR2 (germline): KGHSH, LQKENI. Trimming shortened V by 0 bases and J by 4 bases, and 5 bases separated the two germline ends. CDR3 amino acids: CASSPPGPDTQYF. The CDR3 DNA reads TGTGCCAGCTCACCACCAGGGCCAGATACGCAGTATTTT.

This clone was seen only a few times. The rearrangement uses TRBV7-3 and TRBJ1-5, with no clear D. Germline V lookup: CDR1 SGHTA, CDR2 FQGTGA. V gave up 1 base and J gave up 5 bases, with 6 bases separating them. This CDR3 spans 13 amino acids. The CDR3 region is CASSLNLYQPQHF. The CDR3 coding sequence is TGTGCCAGCAGCTTAAACCTCTATCAGCCCCAGCATTTT.

The CDR3 DNA is TGTGCCAGCAGTTTATCCCAGGGGGATGGCTACACCTTC. Its protein is CASSLSQGDGYTF. The genes are TRBV28 and TRBJ1-2, with 7 positions matching TRBD1. The length of the CDR3 is 13 residues. Unmatched junction bases numbered 2, after V lost 1 base and J lost 6 bases. Germline V gene sequence: CDR1 MDHEN, CDR2 SYDVKM.

The chain employs TRBV30 and TRBJ1-3; D is unresolved. V lost 7 bases and J 0 bases, leaving 16 bases between the germline ends. The length of the CDR3 is 15 residues. CDR1 is GTSNPN, CDR2 SVGIG, per germline (reference sequence). CDR3 protein: CASIKTPYSGNTIYF. CDR3 DNA sequence: TGTGCCTCCATCAAGACACCATACTCTGGAAACACCATATATTTT. The whole variable domain, remainder taken from reference TRBV30 and TRBJ1-3, is SQTIHQWPATLVQPVGSPLSLECTVEGTSNPNLYWYRQAAGRGLQLLFYSVGIGQISSEVPQNLSASRPQDRQFILSSKKLLLSDSGFYLCASIKTPYSGNTIYFGEGSWLTVV.

The rearrangement joins TRBV14 to TRBJ1-6; possible D gene TRBD1, 6 bases. Trimming took off 2 bases at V and 6 bases at J, with 14 bases between the two ends. Germline V gene data show CDR1 as SGHDN and CDR2 as FVKESK. CDR3 length: 16 residues. This chain's CDR3 is CASSQQGTIRNSPLHF. The DNA of the CDR3 is TGTGCCAGCAGCCAACAGGGGACCATTCGTAATTCACCCCTCCACTTT.

In its sample, this clone was seen a few times. The rearrangement joins TRBV12-5 to TRBJ2-3; 8 bases fit TRBD1. V gave up 2 bases and J gave up 6 bases; unmatched junction bases: 4. Germline V gene sequence: CDR1 LGHNT, CDR2 FRNRAP. This CDR3 spans 14 amino acids. CDR3: CASGLSSGGDTQYF. CDR3 DNA: TGTGCTAGTGGTTTGTCCTCAGGGGGCGATACGCAGTATTTT.

The chain combines TRBV7-9 with TRBJ1-2; D is undetermined. Per germline, CDR1 SEHNR and CDR2 FQNEAQ (reference sequence). The CDR3 is made up of 12 amino acids. Between the trimmed V and J ends, which lost 2 bases and 7 bases, there was a span of 8 bases. The CDR3 nucleotides are TGTGCCAGCAGCTTATTGGAGGCTGGCTACACCTTC. Translation gives CASSLLEAGYTF. Combining the CDR3 with reference TRBV7-9 and TRBJ1-2 gives the whole variable domain DTGVSQNPRHKITKRGQNVTFRCDPISEHNRLYWYRQTLGQGPEFLTYFQNEAQLEKSRLLSDRFSAERPKGSFSTLEIQRTEQGDSAMYLCASSLLEAGYTFGSGTRLTVV.

This chain links TRBV5-1 with TRBJ2-7; no clear D. The CDR3 loop spans 15 amino acids. Trimming removed 2 bases at V and 0 bases at J, with 12 bases between. The V gene's germline CDR1 is SGHRS and CDR2 YFSETQ. The CDR3, as DNA: TGCGCCAGCAGCTTTGAGGACGGCCACTCCTACGAGCAGTACTTC. Translated, it gives CASSFEDGHSYEQYF.

This chain joins TRBV15 and TRBJ2-1; 10 nucleotides line up with TRBD2. Germline V lookup: CDR1 LNHNV, CDR2 YYDKDF (reference sequence). V lost 8 bases to trimming and J lost 9 bases; unmatched junction nucleotides: 13. The CDR3 contains 15 residues. CDR3 nucleotide sequence: TGTGCCACCCGGGGGGGGCTAGCGGGAGTGGGTGAGCAGTTCTTC. It yields the protein CATRGGLAGVGEQFF.

This rearrangement joins TRBV7-9 to TRBJ2-3; maybe TRBD1 (6 bases). With 3 bases removed from V and 2 bases from J, the gap between germline ends came to 9 bases. The CDR3 covers 14 residues. Per the germline V gene, CDR1 is SEHNR and CDR2 is FQNEAQ (reference sequence). Written as DNA, the CDR3 is TGTGCCAGCAGCTTTGGACAGACCACAGATACGCAGTATTTT. Its protein product is CASSFGQTTDTQYF. Variable domain in full (rest from reference TRBV7-9 and TRBJ2-3): DTGVSQNPRHKITKRGQNVTFRCDPISEHNRLYWYRQTLGQGPEFLTYFQNEAQLEKSRLLSDRFSAERPKGSFSTLEIQRTEQGDSAMYLCASSFGQTTDTQYFGPGTRLTVL.

This clone was recorded a few times. Other DNA sequences within the sample encode an identical CDR3. The chain joins TRBV18 to TRBJ2-7; the D is unclear. Germline CDR1 is KGHSH and CDR2 is LQKENI. The CDR3 is 13 residues long. V lost 5 bases to trimming and J lost 0 bases, with 8 bases between them. The CDR3, as DNA: TGTGCCAGCTCATTACCCGACTCCTACGAGCAGTACTTC. Protein sequence: CASSLPDSYEQYF.

This chain uses TRBV5-4 with TRBJ2-5, with no clear D. V was clipped by 6 bases and J by 2 bases, with 11 bases between them. Germline V gives CDR1 SGHNT, CDR2 YYREEE (reference sequence). This CDR3 region has 13 residues. As DNA, the CDR3 is TGTGCCAGCAACGACAAGAATCAAGAGACCCAGTACTTC. It translates to CASNDKNQETQYF.

This clone was detected only a few times. J is TRBJ2-1 and V is TRBV5-1; 8 bases fit TRBD1. The CDR3 contains 14 residues. Germline assignment: CDR1 SGHRS and CDR2 YFSETQ. V lost 4 bases, J lost 2 bases, and 2 bases stayed unmatched. CDR3 coding DNA: TGCGCCAGCAGCAGGACAGGGCCCTACAATGAGCAGTTCTTC. Its protein product is CASSRTGPYNEQFF.

The table lists this clone with a few counts. The chain combines TRBV5-4 with TRBJ1-2; D remains ambiguous. Trimming took off 1 base at V and 0 bases at J, with 10 bases between the two ends. Germline values: CDR1 SGHNT, CDR2 YYREEE (reference sequence). This CDR3 has 15 residues. The CDR3 here is CASSLSLLANYGYTF. DNA of the CDR3: TGTGCCAGCAGCTTGTCTCTTTTAGCTAACTATGGCTACACCTTC.

This clone was observed a handful of times. The rearrangement links TRBV30 to TRBJ2-2; 8 bases are a match to TRBD2. The CDR3 spans 15 residues. The germline V gene has CDR1 GTSNPN and CDR2 SVGIG (reference sequence). The V gene end was trimmed by 4 bases and the J gene end by 1 base; junction bases not matched to a gene: 5. DNA for the CDR3: TGTGCCTGGATGGGACTAGATAGGAACACCGGGGAGCTGTTTTTT. Translated, it gives CAWMGLDRNTGELFF.

The J gene is TRBJ2-3, the V gene TRBV9, with 7 bases that match TRBD2. CDR1 and CDR2 (germline): SGDLS, YYNGEE. This CDR3 contains 18 residues. V gave up 3 bases and J gave up 2 bases; unmatched junction bases: 15. CDR3 sequence: CASSANLVSGIYTDTQYF. CDR3 bases: TGTGCCAGCAGCGCCAACCTCGTGAGCGGGATATACACAGATACGCAGTATTTT.

The chain links TRBV2 to TRBJ2-5; 12 nucleotides line up with TRBD2. After removal of 0 bases from V and 1 base from J, the junction contained 3 bases not matched to a gene. This CDR3 is built from 17 residues. Per germline, CDR1 SNHLY and CDR2 FYNNEI. The CDR3 sequence is CASSEALLAGGQETQYF. The CDR3 DNA sequence: TGTGCCAGCAGTGAAGCCCTACTAGCGGGGGGCCAAGAGACCCAGTACTTC.

This clone was observed a handful of times. CDR3 sequence (DNA): TGTGCCAGCACCTTCGGGACAGATCTTTCCAATGAGCAGTTCTTC. Protein product: CASTFGTDLSNEQFF. The rearrangement joins TRBV9 to TRBJ2-1, with 7 bases fitting TRBD1. Trimming cost V 6 bases and J 6 bases; bases outside gene matches: 12. Germline CDR1 and CDR2: SGDLS and YYNGEE. There are 15 residues in the CDR3.

With regard to this clone: The same CDR3 also results from other DNA sequences found in this sample. The chain has TRBV7-9 and TRBJ1-4, with D possibly being TRBD1 (6 bases). V was cut by 1 base and J by 8 bases, with 8 bases left in between. This CDR3 has 13 residues. The germline V gene has CDR1 SEHNR and CDR2 FQNEAQ (reference sequence). CDR3 loop: CASSLGQGEKLFF. CDR3 nucleotide sequence: TGTGCCAGCAGCTTAGGTCAGGGGGAAAAACTGTTTTTT.

In regard to this clone: The identical CDR3 is also encoded by other nucleotide sequences in the sample. This chain connects TRBV5-1 to TRBJ2-3; unclear D gene. V dropped 4 bases and J dropped 3 bases, with 6 bases sitting between them. CDR3 length equals 12 residues. CDR1 SGHRS and CDR2 YFSETQ come from the germline V gene. This CDR3 is CASSPTTDTQYF. CDR3 in DNA: TGCGCCAGCAGCCCGACAACAGATACGCAGTATTTT.

A few counts support this clone. The rearrangement joins TRBV2 to TRBJ2-1, with D unclear. Between the trimmed V and J ends, which lost 3 bases and 9 bases, there was a span of 15 bases. The CDR3 extends over 14 amino acids. Germline-derived CDR1 and CDR2 are SNHLY and FYNNEI. The CDR3 loop reads CASSDTRLASEQFF. The DNA for the CDR3 is TGTGCCAGCAGTGACACTCGCCTCGCCAGTGAGCAGTTCTTC.

Only a few counts were recorded for this clone. Other DNA sequences in this specimen translate into the identical CDR3. The V call is TRBV15, the J call TRBJ2-2, with D possibly called TRBD1 or TRBD2 (5 bases each). The V end lost 1 base, the J end lost 5 bases, and 11 bases lay between the germline ends. The germline gives CDR1 LNHNV, CDR2 YYDKDF (reference sequence). CDR3 length: 15 amino acids. The CDR3 DNA sequence: TGTGCCACCAGCAGAGGGGACCGTGGGACCGGGGAGCTGTTTTTT. This translates into CATSRGDRGTGELFF.

This chain connects TRBV7-6 to TRBJ2-3; D is unresolved. This CDR3 contains 19 residues. Trimming stripped 5 bases from V and 0 bases from J, with 24 bases between. Germline-derived CDR1 and CDR2 are SGHVS and FNYEAQ. The CDR3 DNA reads TGTGCCAGCAGCCCCAGACCTCCCGGTCCTCTATCTAGCACAGATACGCAGTATTTT. This gives the protein CASSPRPPGPLSSTDTQYF.